The 32 T cell receptor beta chains below were found in one sample sequenced in a study of beta chain features in type 1 diabetes. What these receptors recognize is not known. Study conclusions and caveats: Across all four CD4+ subsets, people with type 1 diabetes showed modestly shorter TCRB CDR3s.

Every isolated RNA sample was fully reverse transcribed, so sequencing captured expressed TCRB transcripts. The repertoire was sequenced with immunoSEQ multiplex PCR; TCRdb's copy has only in-frame clones and lacks some. In the table there are over 150,000 clones, 7.5% to 8.5% of which are singletons. The sample consisted of central memory CD4+ T cells from blood. The receptors derive from a young man with type 1 diabetes.

The chain recombines TRBV28 with TRBJ2-6, with TRBD2 matching over 8 bases. Looked up from germline, CDR1 is MDHEN and CDR2 is SYDVKM. There are 21 residues in the CDR3. The V gene end was trimmed by 8 bases and the J gene end by 4 bases; junction bases not matched to a gene: 25. The CDR3 DNA sequence: TGTGCCAGCGTCCACGACGGGCGCGGGGGGCGCCGGTCTCTCGGGGCCAACGTCCTGACTTTC. This codes for CASVHDGRGGRRSLGANVLTF.

The chain recombines TRBV25-1 with TRBJ1-1; D unclear. Germline lookup yields CDR1 MGHDK and CDR2 SYGVNS. The CDR3 consists of 11 residues. V was shortened by 3 bases and J by 9 bases, with 8 bases between the two germline ends. The CDR3, as DNA: TGTGCCAGCAGTGAGAAGAGAAAAGCTTTCTTT. It specifies CASSEKRKAFF.

This clone was observed many times. The chain links TRBV5-1 to TRBJ1-1; unclear D gene. The CDR3 sequence is 13 residues long. Germline V lookup: CDR1 SGHRS, CDR2 YFSETQ. V gave up 1 base and J gave up 4 bases, with 8 bases separating them. The CDR3 region is CASSLWEGTEAFF. The CDR3 nucleotides read TGCGCCAGCAGCTTGTGGGAGGGCACTGAAGCTTTCTTT.

The chain combines TRBV5-4 with TRBJ1-5, with 9 nucleotides matching TRBD1. The CDR3 has 15 amino acids. V trimming: 0 bases; J trimming: 5 bases; junction bases outside the gene matches: 3. Germline lookup yields CDR1 SGHNT and CDR2 YYREEE (reference sequence). CDR3 nucleotide sequence: TGTGCCAGCAGCTTGGGGGACAGGGCGCATCAGCCCCAGCATTTT. Protein product: CASSLGDRAHQPQHF.

The V gene is TRBV30, the J gene TRBJ1-3; D gene uncertain. V was cut by 5 bases and J by 2 bases, with 13 bases left in between. CDR1 is GTSNPN, CDR2 SVGIG, per germline (reference sequence). This CDR3 has 14 residues. The DNA for the CDR3 is TGTGCCTGGGGCCCAGGCTACACTGGAAACACCATATATTTT. Protein product: CAWGPGYTGNTIYF.

The J gene is TRBJ2-3, the V gene TRBV6-5, with D possibly matching TRBD1 (5 bases). The CDR3 contains 14 residues. CDR1 MNHEY and CDR2 SVGAGI come from the germline V gene. Trimming left V 0 bases short and J 2 bases short, with 6 bases between. The CDR3 DNA reads TGTGCCAGCAGTTACTCCAGGGACACAGATACGCAGTATTTT. It is translated as CASSYSRDTDTQYF.

This clone was detected only a few times. V is TRBV19 and J is TRBJ2-5, with 10 bases aligning to TRBD1. V lost 5 bases to trimming and J lost 2 bases; unmatched junction nucleotides: 5. Germline V gives CDR1 LNHDA, CDR2 SQIVND (reference sequence). The CDR3 covers 15 residues. The CDR3 DNA is TGTGCCAGTAGTCGGGGACAGGGGAAACAAGAGACCCAGTACTTC. Its protein is CASSRGQGKQETQYF.

The V and J genes are TRBV28 and TRBJ2-7, with 10 positions matching TRBD2. Germline V gene data show CDR1 as MDHEN and CDR2 as SYDVKM. J gave up 0 bases and V 5 bases, and 7 bases lay outside the gene matches. The length of the CDR3 is 16 residues. The CDR3, as DNA: TGTGCCAGCAGTGTTCTAGCGGGGGCCTACTCCTACGAGCAGTACTTC. This sequence encodes CASSVLAGAYSYEQYF.

V and J are TRBV30 and TRBJ1-5; TRBD1 might be the D (5 bases). The CDR3 runs 13 residues. The germline CDR1 and CDR2 sequences are GTSNPN and SVGIG (reference sequence). Trimming shortened V by 2 bases and J by 7 bases, and 12 bases separated the two germline ends. CDR3 residues: CAWSSREDQPQHF. In nucleotides, the CDR3 is TGTGCCTGGAGTTCCAGGGAGGACCAGCCCCAGCATTTT.

There are a few counts of this clone. This chain links TRBV7-2 with TRBJ2-1; D gene ambiguous. CDR1 is SGHTA and CDR2 is FQGNSA in the germline V gene. The CDR3 covers 12 residues. Deletions cut 3 bases from V and 9 bases from J, with 9 bases between. Written as DNA, the CDR3 is TGTGCCAGCAGCTTCGTTGTTGTTGAGCAGTTCTTC. It specifies CASSFVVVEQFF.

This clone was seen only a few times. CDR3 loop: CSSTSGGARDYNEQFF. The CDR3 nucleotides read TGCAGTAGTACTAGCGGGGGGGCCCGTGATTACAATGAGCAGTTCTTC. The V and J genes are TRBV29-1 and TRBJ2-1; 13 bases align to TRBD2. This CDR3 contains 16 residues. Germline V lookup: CDR1 SQVTM, CDR2 ANQGSEA.

The J gene is TRBJ2-2, the V gene TRBV5-1; 7 bases are shared with TRBD2. Germline V gene sequence: CDR1 SGHRS, CDR2 YFSETQ. This CDR3 has 14 residues. Germline trimming cut 0 bases from V and 10 bases from J; bases unmatched to any gene: 6. The CDR3 is CASSLGASGEELFF. DNA for the CDR3: TGCGCCAGCAGCTTGGGGGCTAGCGGCGAGGAGCTGTTTTTT.

The chain combines TRBV6-5 with TRBJ1-6; weak D call: TRBD1 (5 bases). Trimming removed 0 bases from V and 10 bases from J, with 16 bases in between. Germline V gene data show CDR1 as MNHEY and CDR2 as SVGAGI. The CDR3 consists of 16 residues. The CDR3 DNA reads TGTGCCAGCAGTTACTCGGGGGGGTATCTACGATCACCCCTCCACTTT. This encodes CASSYSGGYLRSPLHF.

This clone has just a few counts. The chain is built from TRBV18 and TRBJ2-1, with 7 bases lining up with TRBD2. The CDR3 has 15 amino acids. Unmatched junction bases numbered 9, after V lost 3 bases and J lost 7 bases. Germline CDR1 is KGHSH and CDR2 is LQKENI. The DNA of the CDR3 is TGTGCCAGCTCACCTGGGCGGGAGTCTGTGAATGAGCAGTTCTTC. Encoded protein: CASSPGRESVNEQFF.

This clone has more than one count but fewer than ten. V gene TRBV6-1 combines with J gene TRBJ2-7; weak D call: TRBD2 (5 bases). The CDR3 extends over 13 amino acids. With 5 bases removed from V and 2 bases from J, the gap between germline ends came to 10 bases. CDR1 and CDR2 (germline): MNHNS, SASEGT. Here the CDR3 reads CASSRSSAYEQYF. The CDR3 bases are TGTGCCAGCAGTAGGAGTAGCGCCTACGAGCAGTACTTC.

CDR3 region: CSAIRTGGREQYF. The CDR3 DNA sequence: TGCAGCGCTATTCGGACAGGGGGTCGAGAGCAGTACTTC. The rearrangement uses TRBV29-1 and TRBJ2-7, with 10 bases aligning to TRBD1. Per germline, CDR1 SQVTM and CDR2 ANQGSEA. The CDR3 covers 13 residues. V shed 7 bases and J 7 bases; nucleotides not matched to a gene: 10.

V is TRBV28 and J is TRBJ2-7, with 7 bases fitting TRBD1. The CDR3 has 12 amino acids. Germline V CDR1 and CDR2: MDHEN, SYDVKM. With 1 base clipped from V and 12 bases from J, the junction kept 6 bases outside the gene matches. For the CDR3, the DNA is TGTGCCAGCAGTTTATCAAGAGGGGGCCGGTACTTC. Translating gives CASSLSRGGRYF.

This clone was detected a few times. The V and J genes are TRBV6-5 and TRBJ1-2; 12 bases fit TRBD1. The germline V gene encodes CDR1 MNHEY and CDR2 SVGAGI. This CDR3 comprises 14 residues. V lost 8 bases and J lost 8; bases outside the gene matches: 9. The CDR3 nucleotides read TGTGCCAGCTCCGGGACAGGGGGCTGGAGAGGCTACACCTTC. Translating it yields CASSGTGGWRGYTF.

The J gene is TRBJ2-7, the V gene TRBV6-1; TRBD1 aligns across 7 bases. Unmatched junction bases numbered 8, after V lost 4 bases and J lost 11 bases. The CDR3 spans 12 residues. Germline-derived CDR1 and CDR2 are MNHNS and SASEGT. The CDR3: CASSGTGFWEYF. The CDR3 nucleotides are TGTGCCAGCAGTGGGACAGGCTTTTGGGAGTACTTC.

This clone was seen only a few times. V usage is TRBV29-1 and J usage is TRBJ2-2; 11 bases agree with TRBD2. CDR1 and CDR2 (germline): SQVTM, ANQGSEA. The CDR3 length is 14 residues. With 7 bases clipped from V and 5 bases from J, the junction kept 6 bases outside the gene matches. The CDR3 sequence is CSGLAGPATGELFF. For the CDR3, the DNA is TGCAGCGGACTAGCGGGACCGGCAACCGGGGAGCTGTTTTTT.

This clone was detected ten times or more. The chain carries TRBV29-1 and TRBJ2-1; TRBD2 matches 9 bases. V trimming: 7 bases; J trimming: 6 bases; junction bases outside the gene matches: 16. There are 16 residues in the CDR3. CDR1 is SQVTM and CDR2 is ANQGSEA in the germline V gene. The CDR3 nucleotides are TGCAGCGGCAAGCCCATTGGCGGGGGGGTGTCCAATGAGCAGTTCTTC. Amino acid sequence: CSGKPIGGGVSNEQFF.

The sample holds many counts of this clone. The rearrangement uses TRBV7-2 and TRBJ2-1; TRBD2 matches at 10 bases. Germline V lookup: CDR1 SGHTA, CDR2 FQGNSA. The CDR3 is made up of 15 amino acids. V shed 5 bases, J shed 8 bases, and the junction held 9 bases outside the gene matches. CDR3 nucleotide sequence: TGTGCCAGCAGCCAAGCGGGAGGGTCTCAGTATGAGCAGTTCTTC. Its translation: CASSQAGGSQYEQFF.

About this clone: The sample contains more than one DNA sequence encoding this CDR3. This sequence joins TRBV5-1 and TRBJ1-2; 7 bases map to TRBD1. The V and J ends lost 4 bases and 4 bases, in that order; junction bases with no gene match: 4. Germline V CDR1 and CDR2: SGHRS, YFSETQ. This CDR3 has 13 residues. CDR3 residues: CASSLDRVYGYTF. The CDR3 DNA reads as TGCGCCAGCAGCCTAGACAGGGTCTATGGCTACACCTTC.

This clone turned up a few times. The V and J genes are TRBV28 and TRBJ2-4, with D perhaps TRBD1 (6 bases). The CDR3 runs to 14 residues. Per the germline V gene, CDR1 is MDHEN and CDR2 is SYDVKM. V was cut by 3 bases and J by 9 bases, with 15 bases left in between. CDR3 loop: CASSFPGQFGIQYF. The CDR3 nucleotides read TGTGCCAGCAGTTTTCCGGGACAATTCGGCATTCAGTACTTC.

The chain has TRBV30 and TRBJ1-5, with TRBD1 identical over 10 bases. The CDR3 covers 17 residues. Germline CDR1 is GTSNPN and CDR2 is SVGIG (reference sequence). J was trimmed by 0 bases and V by 2 bases; bases with no gene match: 7. The CDR3 is CAWSRDRGHISNQPQHF. The DNA for the CDR3 is TGTGCCTGGAGTCGGGACAGGGGCCACATTAGCAATCAGCCCCAGCATTTT.

The chain links TRBV5-1 to TRBJ2-7, with TRBD1 matching over 7 bases. The germline gives CDR1 SGHRS, CDR2 YFSETQ. Trimming removed 3 bases from V and 3 bases from J; junction bases left unmatched: 6. This CDR3 is 14 amino acids long. CDR3 sequence reads: CASSSTGTDYEQYF. DNA of the CDR3: TGCGCCAGCAGCTCAACCGGGACAGACTACGAGCAGTACTTC.

This clone was picked up a small number of times. This chain uses TRBV5-4 with TRBJ2-1, with 7 bases fitting TRBD2. CDR3 length: 16 residues. V shed 4 bases and J 4 bases; nucleotides not matched to a gene: 11. The germline V gene encodes CDR1 SGHNT and CDR2 YYREEE (reference sequence). This CDR3 reads CASSEGGSGGYNEQFF. CDR3 coding DNA: TGTGCCAGCAGCGAAGGAGGTTCGGGAGGTTACAATGAGCAGTTCTTC.

This clone was seen a handful of times. This chain joins TRBV19 and TRBJ2-1; 8 positions agree with TRBD2. V lost 2 bases, J lost 6 bases, and 3 bases stayed unmatched. The V gene's germline CDR1 is LNHDA and CDR2 SQIVND (reference sequence). There are 14 residues in the CDR3. CDR3 region: CASSIKAGVNEQFF. The CDR3 DNA sequence: TGTGCCAGTAGTATAAAAGCGGGAGTCAATGAGCAGTTCTTC.

The chain recombines TRBV11-2 with TRBJ2-3, with D hard to call. V was pared by 2 bases and J by 6 bases, with 9 bases between. The CDR3 runs to 13 residues. Germline loops: CDR1 SGHAT, CDR2 FQNNGV. This chain's CDR3 is CASSLSYRDTQYF. In DNA, the CDR3 is TGTGCCAGCAGCTTAAGTTACCGGGATACGCAGTATTTT.

The sample holds a few counts of this clone. The genes are TRBV18 and TRBJ1-2, with 8 bases identical to TRBD1. The V and J ends lost 2 bases and 4 bases, in that order; junction bases with no gene match: 0. The CDR3 loop spans 13 amino acids. Germline V gene data show CDR1 as KGHSH and CDR2 as LQKENI. The CDR3 DNA follows: TGTGCCAGCTCACCAGGACAGGGCTATGGCTACACCTTC. Protein: CASSPGQGYGYTF.

The chain carries TRBV9 and TRBJ2-7, with D perhaps matching TRBD1 (6 bases). CDR1 is SGDLS, CDR2 YYNGEE, per germline. The V gene lost 0 bases and the J gene lost 7 bases, with 17 bases spanning the gap. The CDR3 is 15 residues long. The CDR3 is CASSVASSGEREQYF. The CDR3 bases are TGTGCCAGCAGCGTAGCTTCGTCAGGGGAGAGGGAGCAGTACTTC.

This rearrangement joins TRBV30 to TRBJ1-4, with D possibly being TRBD1 (5 bases). This CDR3 has 14 amino acids. Between the trimmed V and J ends, which lost 4 bases and 4 bases, there was a span of 13 bases. Looked up from germline, CDR1 is GTSNPN and CDR2 is SVGIG (reference sequence). The CDR3 here is CAWNTGGGNEKLFF. The CDR3 DNA reads as TGTGCCTGGAACACTGGGGGGGGTAATGAAAAACTGTTTTTT.